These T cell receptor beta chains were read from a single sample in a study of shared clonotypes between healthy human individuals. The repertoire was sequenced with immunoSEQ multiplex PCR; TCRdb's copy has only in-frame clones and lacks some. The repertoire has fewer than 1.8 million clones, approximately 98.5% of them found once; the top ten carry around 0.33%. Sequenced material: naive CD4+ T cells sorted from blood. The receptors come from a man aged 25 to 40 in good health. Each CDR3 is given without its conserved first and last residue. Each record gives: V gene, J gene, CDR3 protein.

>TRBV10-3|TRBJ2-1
AISERPGLAGGWEQF
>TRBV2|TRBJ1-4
ASSYLTNEKLF
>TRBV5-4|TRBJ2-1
ASSLGTSGSMNEQF
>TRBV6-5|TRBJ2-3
ASSSTDTQY
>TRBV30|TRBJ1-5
AWSVLSQPQH
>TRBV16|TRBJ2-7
ASSQLTGGSGEQY
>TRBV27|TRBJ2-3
ASTGQGAGYPFGTDTQY
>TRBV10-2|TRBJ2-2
ASSVSSFDGELF
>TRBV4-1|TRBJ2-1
ASSQEQAGAYNEQF
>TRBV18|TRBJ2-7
ASSAGTGALEQY
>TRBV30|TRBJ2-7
AWSSGTGVT
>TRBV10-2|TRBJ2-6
ASRDFFSGANVLT
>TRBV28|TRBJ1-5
ASIEQGAQPQH
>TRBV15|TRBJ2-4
ATSREAAKNIQY
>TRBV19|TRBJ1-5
ASSPGRANQPQH
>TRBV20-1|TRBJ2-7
SVAVADEQY
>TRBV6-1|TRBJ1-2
ASSEIAGYT
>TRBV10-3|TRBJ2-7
AIMGQGTYEQY
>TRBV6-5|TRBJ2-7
ASSYSRTGAYEQY
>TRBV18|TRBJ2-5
ASSPTGLAGVFGETQY
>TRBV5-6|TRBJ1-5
ASSFYRVEPQH
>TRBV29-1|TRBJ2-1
SVEVGVVSDEQF
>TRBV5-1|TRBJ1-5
ASSLEGQPQH
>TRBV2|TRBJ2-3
ASSEDELSGGTDTQY
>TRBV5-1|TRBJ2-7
ASSLDLWSGEIYEQY
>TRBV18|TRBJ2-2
ASSPGLAGNTGELF
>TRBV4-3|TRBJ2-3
ASSPGQANGDTQY
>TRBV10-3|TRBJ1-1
AISEFGGRNTEAF
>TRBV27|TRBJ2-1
ASSLRAGGPSNEQF
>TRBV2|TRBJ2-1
ASSGSGEQF
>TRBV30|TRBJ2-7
AWRDDRWAYEQY
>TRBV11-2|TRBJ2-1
ASSTRTSGSYNEQF
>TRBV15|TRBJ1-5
ATSRGAQRAGQPQH
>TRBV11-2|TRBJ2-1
ASSLSGRYNEQF
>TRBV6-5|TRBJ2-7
ASSRLAPSYEQY
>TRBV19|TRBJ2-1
ASTTAGLASEQF
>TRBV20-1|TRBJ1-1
SAPRGAEAF
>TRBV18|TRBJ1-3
ASSPRASGNTIY
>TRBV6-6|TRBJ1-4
ASSYSSGATNEKLF
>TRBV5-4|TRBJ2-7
ASSLQPYEQY
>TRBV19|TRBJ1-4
ASRQEEKLF
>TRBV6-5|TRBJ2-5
ASSYRDRQETQY
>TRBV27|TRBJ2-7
ASTSYEQY